The 8 T cell receptor beta chains in this list originate from one sample, sequenced in a study of cytomegalovirus exposure and HLA in healthy donors. Primers for the PCR totalled 60 Vbeta and 13 Jbeta. TCRdb's table, derived via immunoSEQ multiplex PCR, lists solely in-frame clones and lacks some. The sample contains 150,000 to 200,000 clones, approximately 83% of which appear only once. Sequenced input: PBMCs. The receptor set was obtained from a woman under 30 in good health and CMV-seronegative.

The chain is built from TRBV4-1 and TRBJ2-5; tentative D call: TRBD2 (6 bases). V gave up 4 bases and J gave up 2 bases, with 14 bases separating them. CDR3 length: 15 amino acids. Germline CDR1 reads MGHRA; CDR2 reads YSYEKL. The CDR3 coding sequence is TGCGCCAGCAGCCCATCTGCGGGGATTCAAGAGACCCAGTACTTC. Its translation is CASSPSAGIQETQYF.

J is TRBJ2-1 and V is TRBV25-1, with 12 bases fitting TRBD2. The CDR3 spans 14 residues. Per the germline V gene, CDR1 is MGHDK and CDR2 is SYGVNS. V lost 5 bases to trimming and J lost 9 bases; unmatched junction nucleotides: 5. The CDR3 DNA reads TGTGCCAGCAGTCTAGCGGGGGGGCAACTTGAGCAGTTCTTC. Encoded protein: CASSLAGGQLEQFF.

The chain joins TRBV5-4 to TRBJ1-3, with 7 bases identical to TRBD1. Germline trimming cut 3 bases from V and 4 bases from J; bases unmatched to any gene: 1. CDR1 is SGHNT and CDR2 is YYREEE in the germline V gene (reference sequence). CDR3 length equals 13 residues. The DNA of the CDR3 is TGTGCCAGCAGCTCACAGGGGGGAAACACCATATATTTT. It specifies CASSSQGGNTIYF. The full variable domain, completed using reference TRBV5-4 and TRBJ1-3, is ETGVTQSPTHLIKTRGQQVTLRCSSQSGHNTVSWYQQALGQGPQFIFQYYREEENGRGNFPPRFSGLQFPNYSSELNVNALELDDSALYLCASSSQGGNTIYFGEGSWLTVV.

The gene calls are TRBV5-1 and TRBJ1-6; tentatively, D is TRBD1 (5 bases). Trimming shortened V by 0 bases and J by 7 bases, and 11 bases separated the two germline ends. The CDR3 totals 15 residues. The germline gives CDR1 SGHRS, CDR2 YFSETQ. CDR3 DNA sequence: TGCGCCAGCAGCTTGGGGGGGGAACCCAATTCACCCCTCCACTTT. It codes for CASSLGGEPNSPLHF.

This chain joins TRBV5-4 and TRBJ1-2; TRBD1 aligns across 9 bases. The CDR3 runs 16 residues. Germline assignment: CDR1 SGHNT and CDR2 YYREEE (reference sequence). The J segment lost 8 bases and the V segment lost 4 bases, leaving 15 bases of the junction unmatched. This CDR3 reads CASSGTRQGEPKGYTF. Written as DNA, the CDR3 is TGTGCCAGCAGCGGGACAAGACAGGGGGAACCGAAGGGCTACACCTTC.

The J gene is TRBJ1-2, the V gene TRBV28; D gene unclear. V lost 7 bases and J lost 3, with 15 bases in between. The CDR3 totals 14 residues. Germline CDR1 MDHEN, CDR2 SYDVKM. The CDR3 spells CASIRGFRDYGYTF. The DNA of the CDR3 is TGTGCCAGCATTCGAGGGTTTCGGGACTATGGCTACACCTTC.

J is TRBJ2-1 and V is TRBV7-9, with 15 bases identical to TRBD2. The CDR3 is made up of 17 amino acids. Germline V gives CDR1 SEHNR, CDR2 FQNEAQ (reference sequence). V dropped 2 bases and J dropped 8; count of bases not matched to a gene: 7. Written as DNA, the CDR3 is TGTGCCAGCAGCTTATCTTTCCGGACTAGCGGGGGGGATGAGCAGTTCTTC. Translated: CASSLSFRTSGGDEQFF.

The chain recombines TRBV7-8 with TRBJ1-1; 7 positions match TRBD1. J lost 10 bases, V lost 2 bases, and 10 bases had no gene match. This CDR3 is 14 amino acids long. From germline, CDR1 is SGHVS and CDR2 FQNEAQ. CDR3 sequence (DNA): TGTGCCAGCAGCTTATGGGGGAAGACAGGGAGAGCTTTCTTT. Protein product: CASSLWGKTGRAFF.